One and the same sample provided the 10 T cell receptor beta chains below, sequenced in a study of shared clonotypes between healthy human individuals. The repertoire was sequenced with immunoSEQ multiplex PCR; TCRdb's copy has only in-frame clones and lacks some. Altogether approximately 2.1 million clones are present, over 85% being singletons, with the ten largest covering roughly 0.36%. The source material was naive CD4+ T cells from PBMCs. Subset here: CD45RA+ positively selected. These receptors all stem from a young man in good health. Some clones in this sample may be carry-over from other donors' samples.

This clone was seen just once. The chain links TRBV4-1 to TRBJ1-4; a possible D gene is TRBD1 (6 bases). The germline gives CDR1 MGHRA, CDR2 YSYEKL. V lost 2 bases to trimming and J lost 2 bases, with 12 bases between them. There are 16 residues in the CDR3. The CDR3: CASSQSWGLTNEKLFF. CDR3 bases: TGCGCCAGCAGCCAAAGTTGGGGGCTTACTAATGAAAAACTGTTTTTT.

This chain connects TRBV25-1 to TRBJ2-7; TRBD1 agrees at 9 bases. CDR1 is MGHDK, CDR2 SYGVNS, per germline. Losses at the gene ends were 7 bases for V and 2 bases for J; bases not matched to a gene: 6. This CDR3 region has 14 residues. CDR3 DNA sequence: TGTGCCAGCACTAGGACAGGGGCTACCTACGAGCAGTACTTC. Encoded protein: CASTRTGATYEQYF.

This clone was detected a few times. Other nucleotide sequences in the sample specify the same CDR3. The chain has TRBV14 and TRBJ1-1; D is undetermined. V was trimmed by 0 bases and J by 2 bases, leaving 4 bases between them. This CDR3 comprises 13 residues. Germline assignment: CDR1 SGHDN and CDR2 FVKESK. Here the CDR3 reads CASSQDRNTEAFF. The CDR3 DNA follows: TGTGCCAGCAGCCAAGATCGCAACACTGAAGCTTTCTTT. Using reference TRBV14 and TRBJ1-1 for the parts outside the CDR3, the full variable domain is EAGVTQFPSHSVIEKGQTVTLRCDPISGHDNLYWYRRVMGKEIKFLLHFVKESKQDESGMPNNRFLAERTGGTYSTLKVQPAELEDSGVYFCASSQDRNTEAFFGQGTRLTVV.

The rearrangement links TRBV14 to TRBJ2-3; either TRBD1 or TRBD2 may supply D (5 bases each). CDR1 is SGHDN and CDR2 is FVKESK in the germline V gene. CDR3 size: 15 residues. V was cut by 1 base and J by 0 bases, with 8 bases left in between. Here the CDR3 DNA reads TGTGCCAGCAGCCAAGTAGGGACCAGCACAGATACGCAGTATTTT. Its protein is CASSQVGTSTDTQYF.

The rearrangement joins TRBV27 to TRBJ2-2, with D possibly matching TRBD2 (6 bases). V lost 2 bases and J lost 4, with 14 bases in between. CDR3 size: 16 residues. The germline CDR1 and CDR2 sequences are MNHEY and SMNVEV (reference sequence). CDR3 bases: TGTGCCAGCAGTTTAATCGCTAGGCGGGGCACCGGGGAGCTGTTTTTT. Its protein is CASSLIARRGTGELFF.

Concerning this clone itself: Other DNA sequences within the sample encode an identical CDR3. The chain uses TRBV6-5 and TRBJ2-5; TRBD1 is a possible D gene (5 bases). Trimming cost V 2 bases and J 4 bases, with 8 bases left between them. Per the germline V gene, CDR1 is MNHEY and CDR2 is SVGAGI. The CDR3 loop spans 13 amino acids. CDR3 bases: TGTGCCAGCAGTTACCCAGGGTCAGAGACCCAGTACTTC. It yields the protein CASSYPGSETQYF.

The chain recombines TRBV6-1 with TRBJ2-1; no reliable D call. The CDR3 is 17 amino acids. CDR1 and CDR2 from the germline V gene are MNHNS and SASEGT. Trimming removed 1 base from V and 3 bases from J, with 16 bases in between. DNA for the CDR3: TGTGCCAGCAGTGAAGGCGCGACCCCTAGGATCTACAATGAGCAGTTCTTC. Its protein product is CASSEGATPRIYNEQFF.

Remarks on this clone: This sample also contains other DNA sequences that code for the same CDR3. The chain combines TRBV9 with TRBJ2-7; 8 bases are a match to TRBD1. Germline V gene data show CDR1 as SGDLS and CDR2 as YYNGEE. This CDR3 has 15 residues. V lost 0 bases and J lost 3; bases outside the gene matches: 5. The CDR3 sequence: CASSVGTGSYYEQYF. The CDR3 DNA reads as TGTGCCAGCAGCGTAGGGACAGGGTCTTACTACGAGCAGTACTTC.

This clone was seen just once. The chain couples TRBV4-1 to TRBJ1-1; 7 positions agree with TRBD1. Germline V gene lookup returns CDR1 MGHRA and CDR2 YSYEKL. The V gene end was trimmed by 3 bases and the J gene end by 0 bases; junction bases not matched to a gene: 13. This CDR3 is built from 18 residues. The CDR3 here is CASSHRQGMTIMNTEAFF. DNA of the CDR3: TGCGCCAGCAGCCATCGACAGGGAATGACTATTATGAACACTGAAGCTTTCTTT.

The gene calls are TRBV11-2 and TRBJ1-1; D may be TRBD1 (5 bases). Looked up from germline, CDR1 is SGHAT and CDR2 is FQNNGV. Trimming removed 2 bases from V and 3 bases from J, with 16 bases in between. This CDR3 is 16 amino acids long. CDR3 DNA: TGTGCCAGCAGCTTAAAAACGTACGGGGGGGACACTGAAGCTTTCTTT. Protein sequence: CASSLKTYGGDTEAFF.